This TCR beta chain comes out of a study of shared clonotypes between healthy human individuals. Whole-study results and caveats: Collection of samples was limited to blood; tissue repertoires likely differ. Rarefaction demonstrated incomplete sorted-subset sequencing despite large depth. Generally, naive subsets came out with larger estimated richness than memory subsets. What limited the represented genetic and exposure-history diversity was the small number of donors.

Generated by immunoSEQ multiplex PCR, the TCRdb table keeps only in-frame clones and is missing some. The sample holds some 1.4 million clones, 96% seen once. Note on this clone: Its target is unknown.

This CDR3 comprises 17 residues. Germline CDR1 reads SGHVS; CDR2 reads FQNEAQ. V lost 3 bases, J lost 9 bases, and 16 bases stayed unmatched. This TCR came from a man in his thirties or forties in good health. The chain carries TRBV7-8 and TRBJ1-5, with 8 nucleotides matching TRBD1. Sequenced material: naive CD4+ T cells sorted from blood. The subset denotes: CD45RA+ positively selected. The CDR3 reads CASSLDPPGQAPWPQHF. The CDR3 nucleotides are TGTGCCAGCAGCTTGGACCCACCGGGACAGGCGCCCTGGCCCCAGCATTTT.